The 18 T cell receptor beta chains below come from one sample, sequenced in a study of blood T cell repertoires in COVID-19. The data were produced by immunoSEQ multiplex PCR, yet TCRdb's version contains in-frame clones alone and is incomplete. Among 85,000 to 120,000 clones listed, approximately 80% were seen once. The sequenced sample was peripheral blood. Receptors were obtained from a human donor in a cohort sampled during active COVID-19.

The chain has TRBV19 and TRBJ2-1, with TRBD2 matching over 13 bases. After removal of 3 bases from V and 8 bases from J, the junction contained 13 bases not matched to a gene. Germline V gene data show CDR1 as LNHDA and CDR2 as SQIVND (reference sequence). This CDR3 is 18 amino acids long. The DNA for the CDR3 is TGTGCCAGTAGTATCGGGGCGACTAGCGGGGGGCAGAGGTATGAGCAGTTCTTC. Its translation is CASSIGATSGGQRYEQFF. Complete variable domain (other parts from reference TRBV19 and TRBJ2-1): DGGITQSPKYLFRKEGQNVTLSCEQNLNHDAMYWYRQDPGQGLRLIYYSQIVNDFQKGDIAEGYSVSREKKESFPLTVTSAQKNPTAFYLCASSIGATSGGQRYEQFFGPGTRLTVL.

This sequence joins TRBV6-6 and TRBJ1-4; 7 nucleotides agree with TRBD1. The length of the CDR3 is 14 residues. The germline gives CDR1 MNHNY, CDR2 SVGAGI (reference sequence). Trimming cost V 5 bases and J 8 bases; bases outside gene matches: 8. The CDR3 nucleotides are TGTGCCAGCAGTCCGGGGCAGGGGGTCGAAAAACTGTTTTTT. Translation: CASSPGQGVEKLFF.

CDR3 bases: TGTGCCAGCAGCTTACAGAGCAGGGGGTTTTCCTACGAGCAGTACTTC. Protein: CASSLQSRGFSYEQYF. V and J are TRBV11-3 and TRBJ2-7, with 7 bases aligning to TRBD1. From germline, CDR1 is SGHNT and CDR2 YENEEA. CDR3 length: 16 residues. With 2 bases clipped from V and 1 base from J, the junction kept 8 bases outside the gene matches.

The rearrangement joins TRBV30 to TRBJ2-1; 11 bases are a match to TRBD2. Germline V CDR1 and CDR2: GTSNPN, SVGIG (reference sequence). Trimming took 2 bases from V and 11 from J; bases not matched to a gene: 17. This CDR3 contains 17 residues. As DNA, the CDR3 is TGTGCCTGGAGTTACCCTAGGGAACTAGCGGGGGAAGCAAAGCAGTTCTTC. Translating gives CAWSYPRELAGEAKQFF.

DNA of the CDR3: TGTGCCAGCAGTTACAACCTAATAGTAAAGCAGTACTTC. Amino acid sequence: CASSYNLIVKQYF. The gene calls are TRBV6-2 or TRBV6-3 and TRBJ2-7; no clear D gene. Deletions cut 2 bases from V and 8 bases from J, with 13 bases between. The CDR3 consists of 13 residues. CDR1 and CDR2 from the germline V gene are MNHEY and SVGEGT.

The chain employs TRBV4-2 and TRBJ1-4, with a tentative D call TRBD1 (5 bases). This CDR3 region has 14 residues. CDR1 is LGHNA and CDR2 is YNFKEQ in the germline V gene. Trimming removed 5 bases at V and 8 bases at J, with 15 bases between. Here the CDR3 reads CASSSQGGYEKLFF. The CDR3 DNA reads TGTGCCAGCAGCTCCCAGGGAGGGTACGAAAAACTGTTTTTT.

The chain links TRBV27 to TRBJ2-7; TRBD2 aligns across 8 bases. This CDR3 is 15 amino acids long. V lost 2 bases and J lost 2; bases outside the gene matches: 5. CDR1 and CDR2 from the germline V gene are MNHEY and SMNVEV (reference sequence). The CDR3 DNA reads as TGTGCCAGCAGTTTAGGCGGGGGGATCCCCTACGAGCAGTACTTC. Translating it yields CASSLGGGIPYEQYF.

The chain has TRBV10-1 and TRBJ2-1, with D perhaps TRBD2 (7 bases). The CDR3 contains 17 residues. The ends were cut back, 5 bases at V and 5 bases at J, with 22 bases in the middle. Germline V gene data show CDR1 as WNHNN and CDR2 as SYGVQD (reference sequence). Here the CDR3 DNA reads TGCGCCAGCAGTCATGGCGCGGGGGCGGATCGGGACAATGAGCAGTTCTTC. It encodes CASSHGAGADRDNEQFF.

The chain links TRBV5-1 to TRBJ1-1, with a weak D call TRBD1 (5 bases). Trimming stripped 0 bases from V and 5 bases from J, with 8 bases between. The CDR3 is made up of 13 amino acids. Germline CDR1 and CDR2: SGHRS and YFSETQ. The CDR3 reads CASSLEGRTEAFF. In DNA, the CDR3 is TGCGCCAGCAGCTTGGAGGGGAGGACTGAAGCTTTCTTT.

This clone has just one count. At the DNA level, this CDR3 is encoded by other sequences in the same sample as well. The V call is TRBV7-6, the J call TRBJ2-7, with 8 bases identical to TRBD2. Germline-derived CDR1 and CDR2 are SGHVS and FNYEAQ. J was trimmed by 3 bases and V by 1 base; bases with no gene match: 5. CDR3 length: 15 amino acids. CDR3 DNA: TGTGCCAGCAGCTTAGAAACGGGGGGGCACTACGAGCAGTACTTC. Translation: CASSLETGGHYEQYF.

This chain joins TRBV15 and TRBJ2-7, with 13 bases matching TRBD2. The CDR3 runs to 17 residues. Germline V gene sequence: CDR1 LNHNV, CDR2 YYDKDF (reference sequence). J gave up 4 bases and V 7 bases, and 13 bases lay outside the gene matches. The CDR3 loop reads CATTRTSGGSALYEQYF. As DNA, the CDR3 is TGTGCCACCACCCGGACTAGCGGGGGTTCCGCCTTGTACGAGCAGTACTTC.

The chain joins TRBV7-2 to TRBJ1-5; D gene unclear. CDR3 size: 15 residues. The V gene lost 1 base and the J gene lost 0 bases, with 7 bases spanning the gap. Germline CDR1 reads SGHTA; CDR2 reads FQGNSA. The CDR3 loop reads CASSLVRNSNQPQHF. The CDR3 DNA reads as TGTGCCAGCAGCTTAGTCAGGAATAGCAATCAGCCCCAGCATTTT. The entire variable domain, with the rest obtained from reference TRBV7-2 and TRBJ1-5, is as follows: GAGVSQSPSNKVTEKGKDVELRCDPISGHTALYWYRQSLGQGLEFLIYFQGNSAPDKSGLPSDRFSAERTGGSVSTLTIQRTQQEDSAVYLCASSLVRNSNQPQHFGDGTRLSIL.

V usage is TRBV5-1 and J usage is TRBJ2-2; D gene ambiguous. The CDR3 loop spans 14 amino acids. Trimming stripped 0 bases from V and 1 base from J, with 4 bases between. Per the germline V gene, CDR1 is SGHRS and CDR2 is YFSETQ. The DNA of the CDR3 is TGCGCCAGCAGCTTGGACGGGAACACCGGGGAGCTGTTTTTT. It yields the protein CASSLDGNTGELFF.

This clone was seen just once. This chain links TRBV2 with TRBJ2-5; TRBD1 matches 7 bases. The V gene's germline CDR1 is SNHLY and CDR2 FYNNEI. Losses at the gene ends were 4 bases for V and 5 bases for J; bases not matched to a gene: 4. The CDR3 runs to 13 residues. In DNA, the CDR3 is TGTGCCAGCAGTGCCAGGGGGTGGGAGACCCAGTACTTC. Translated: CASSARGWETQYF.

The CDR3 region is CASSETNNEKLFF. The CDR3 DNA is TGTGCCAGCAGCGAAACAAATAATGAAAAACTGTTTTTT. The rearrangement uses TRBV28 and TRBJ1-4; D ambiguous. Trimming left V 6 bases short and J 4 bases short, with 9 bases between. The CDR3 extends over 13 amino acids. Germline CDR1 is MDHEN and CDR2 is SYDVKM.

The V gene is TRBV9, the J gene TRBJ2-2, with D maybe TRBD1 (5 bases). Trimming took 0 bases from V and 3 from J, leaving 18 bases between them. The CDR3 consists of 18 residues. Germline V gives CDR1 SGDLS, CDR2 YYNGEE. The chain's CDR3 is CASSVAAYPQVYTGELFF. In nucleotides, the CDR3 is TGTGCCAGCAGCGTAGCGGCGTACCCACAGGTATACACCGGGGAGCTGTTTTTT. The entire variable domain, with the rest obtained from reference TRBV9 and TRBJ2-2, is as follows: DSGVTQTPKHLITATGQRVTLRCSPRSGDLSVYWYQQSLDQGLQFLIQYYNGEERAKGNILERFSAQQFPDLHSELNLSSLELGDSALYFCASSVAAYPQVYTGELFFGEGSRLTVL.

This clone occurred once. This rearrangement joins TRBV27 to TRBJ2-2; TRBD2 aligns across 13 bases. Trimming at V came to 8 bases and at J to 5 bases, leaving 11 bases not matched to a gene. The V gene's germline CDR1 is MNHEY and CDR2 SMNVEV (reference sequence). The CDR3 totals 17 residues. Here the CDR3 reads CASCAWTSGGGTGELFF. The CDR3 DNA is TGTGCCAGCTGTGCCTGGACTAGCGGGGGAGGAACCGGGGAGCTGTTTTTT.

The chain has TRBV13 and TRBJ1-2; maybe TRBD1 (6 bases). V lost 3 bases to trimming and J lost 3 bases, with 17 bases between them. CDR3 length equals 16 residues. The germline V gene encodes CDR1 PRHDT and CDR2 FYEKMQ (reference sequence). The CDR3 loop reads CASSFLGWGQDYGYTF. The DNA of the CDR3 is TGTGCCAGCAGCTTTCTCGGGTGGGGGCAGGACTATGGCTACACCTTC.